The source of this T cell receptor beta chain is a study of control samples from healthy donors and cancer patients. This table comes from immunoSEQ multiplex PCR, and its TCRdb copy is limited to in-frame clones, with some not included. Among 150,000 to 200,000 clones listed, about 94% were seen once. The V gene's germline CDR1 is MDHEN and CDR2 SYDVKM. V lost 3 bases and J lost 6; bases outside the gene matches: 7. This CDR3 has 15 residues. Sequencing was performed on blood. This rearrangement joins TRBV28 to TRBJ2-1; 8 bases align to TRBD1. The TCR was taken from a woman aged 25 to 39 in good health. Here the CDR3 reads CASSFRDRSRNEQFF. The CDR3 coding sequence is TGTGCCAGCAGTTTCAGGGACAGGAGTCGCAATGAGCAGTTCTTC.